The clone carrying this TCR beta chain showed up just a few times. Its antigen is still unknown. Per sample, at least 5.5 micrograms of total RNA were extracted. Germline CDR1 is SGDLS and CDR2 is YYNGEE. The V end was cut by 4 bases, the J end by 1 base, with 11 bases between. The CDR3 loop spans 14 amino acids. With a J-beta primer mix and a sample-barcoded 5' primer, a second PCR ran roughly 7 to 11 cycles. From the 5' RACE reads, TCRdb called clonotypes with MiXCR, one entry per CDR3 protein. Of a few hundred thousand distinct CDR3 sequences listed, 27% are singletons. This entry is derived from a study of blood T cells in healthy people across ages. Study results and limitations: Strong correlation was found linking TCR beta diversity to naive T cell percentage.

The sample was blood. This TCR was sampled from a woman in her seventies in good health. This chain links TRBV9 with TRBJ1-1; the D is unclear. The CDR3 here is CASSTPGRNTEAFF. CDR3 nucleotides: TGTGCCAGCAGCACCCCAGGACGGAACACTGAAGCTTTCTTT. Based on the CDR3 plus reference TRBV9 and TRBJ1-1, the full variable domain is DSGVTQTPKHLITATGQRVTLRCSPRSGDLSVYWYQQSLDQGLQFLIQYYNGEERAKGNILERFSAQQFPDLHSELNLSSLELGDSALYFCASSTPGRNTEAFFGQGTRLTVV.